This TCR beta chain was documented in a study of blood T cell repertoires in COVID-19. Authors' analysis steps: From reference gene primer amplification, estimates of nucleated cell counts were derived. The table came from immunoSEQ multiplex PCR; TCRdb's copy has only in-frame clones and leaves some out. V, J and clone size were drawn from that table, and D and trimming were deduced from the DNA. The sample consists of around 300,000 clones, approximately 86% of them appearing once. The receptor was derived from a man aged 18 to 29 with active or convalescent COVID-19. The source material was peripheral blood.

In DNA form, the CDR3 reads TGTGCCAGCAGCTTAGTAGGGACAGGGAGGCTCAGTGGCTACACCTTC. Translating it yields CASSLVGTGRLSGYTF. This sequence joins TRBV11-2 and TRBJ1-2; 9 bases line up with TRBD1. This CDR3 is built from 16 residues. The V gene's germline CDR1 is SGHAT and CDR2 FQNNGV. V shed 1 base, J shed 7 bases, and the junction held 10 bases outside the gene matches.